The rows below give T cell receptor beta chains drawn from one sample of a study of cytomegalovirus exposure and HLA in healthy donors. TCRdb keeps only in-frame clones here, not all; method: immunoSEQ multiplex PCR. This table has hundreds of thousands of clones, approximately 82% appearing once. The specimen was PBMCs. These receptors came from a man younger than 35 in good health and CMV-seronegative. Each CDR3 is given with its conserved first and last residue. Each record gives: clone size, J gene, D gene, V gene, CDR3 DNA, CDR3 protein. A D gene is named only where the DNA matches it firmly. For some rows the clone size is stated as once, few or many, or as a class when expanded; others skip it.

>once|TRBJ1-6|-|TRBV30
TGTGCCTGGACGGCGGGGTATAATTCACCCCTCCACTTT
CAWTAGYNSPLHF
>few|TRBJ1-1|TRBD1|TRBV7-8
TGTGCCAGCAGCTTAGAGGGACAGCTTGAAGCTTTCTTT
CASSLEGQLEAFF
>few|TRBJ2-7|TRBD2|TRBV7-9
TGTGCCAGCAGCTTAGCGGTAGCGGGCTCCTACGAGCAGTACTTC
CASSLAVAGSYEQYF
>few|TRBJ1-5|-|TRBV5-1
TGCGCCAGCAGCTTGGATACGGGATCGGATCAGCCCCAGCATTTT
CASSLDTGSDQPQHF
>-|TRBJ2-1|TRBD2|TRBV2
TGTGCCAGCAGGGCTAGGCGGGAGGGCCTCAATGAGCAGTTCTTC
CASRARREGLNEQFF
>-|TRBJ1-2|-|TRBV5-1
TGCGCCAGCAGCTTGGCCGGGGGAGGTGGTGGCTACACCTTC
CASSLAGGGGGYTF
>-|TRBJ2-1|TRBD2|TRBV30
TGTGCCTGGAGTACCAAACCCCCTACGAGGACTAGCGCCGAGCAGTTCTTC
CAWSTKPPTRTSAEQFF
>-|TRBJ2-5|TRBD2|TRBV4-1
TGCGCCAGCAGCCAATCCCCGGCGACTAGCGGGGGACAAGAGACCCAGTACTTC
CASSQSPATSGGQETQYF
>-|TRBJ2-1|TRBD2|TRBV7-9
TGTGCCAGCAGCCTCCTGACTAGCAGTAGCGATGAGCAGTTCTTC
CASSLLTSSSDEQFF
>-|TRBJ2-2|TRBD1|TRBV15
TGTGCCACCAGCAGAGATGGAGACAGGGGGCTCGGGGAGCTGTTTTTT
CATSRDGDRGLGELFF
>-|TRBJ2-3|TRBD1|TRBV28
TGTGCCAGCAGGGCGGGACAGGGTGGCACAGATACGCAGTATTTT
CASRAGQGGTDTQYF
>few|TRBJ2-1|TRBD2|TRBV2
TGTGCCAGCAGTGATAGCGGGGGCTCCTACAATGAGCAGTTCTTC
CASSDSGGSYNEQFF
>-|TRBJ2-7|TRBD1|TRBV27
TGTGCCAGCAGTTTATTTCGCAGGGGGCACGGCGAGCAGTACTTC
CASSLFRRGHGEQYF
>-|TRBJ1-6|-|TRBV9
TGTGCCAGCAGCCCACTAGACGGGGGATCACCCCTCCACTTT
CASSPLDGGSPLHF
>few|TRBJ2-2|TRBD2|TRBV30
TGTGCCTGGAACCTACTAAGAGCGGGAGGTCCCACCGGGGAGCTGTTTTTT
CAWNLLRAGGPTGELFF